This TCR beta chain emerged from a study of blood T cell repertoires in COVID-19 (dated by TCRdb to 2019 to 2021). For the wider study: Collaborator samples came from the United States, Italy and Spain and covered acute and convalescent phases of COVID-19. Deeply sampled blood TCRbeta repertoires from subjects exposed to, actively infected with, or recovered from COVID-19 were included in the dataset. Where HLA class I and class II types were available, the types were taken from metadata supplied by the sample provider, not from assay-based typing. The repertoires were released in a freely available public database meant as a resource for research on the immune response to SARS-CoV-2. Samples were obtained from the ongoing ImmuneRACE study (first 160 participants) and from some 1,300 subjects provided by 6 global collaborators. A de-identified subject ID, COVID-19 status, age in years and sex were almost always included in the sample metadata. The prospective study material was composed of cDNA or gDNA derived from T cells, B-cell-depleted T cells, or PBMCs.

TCRbeta CDR3 regions were amplified from genomic DNA using the immunoSEQ Assay, a bias-controlled multiplex PCR. Regarding the original processing steps: The number of nucleated cells in each sample was estimated from the amplification of reference gene primers within the assay. To quantify the absolute abundance of each unique TCRbeta CDR3 rearrangement, sequence reads were collapsed and filtered. For each sample, productive Simpson clonality was calculated as the square root of Simpson's diversity index over productive rearrangements. What TCRdb holds here is the immuneACCESS table cut down to in-frame rearrangements. Part of the clones is not present; checked against another copy, under half of the missing clones reflect an unresolved V gene, and the others are unexplained. That table is the source of V, J and clone size, and D and trimming were worked out from the DNA. The sample table contains 60,000 to 70,000 clones; only one count was recorded for around 87% of them. 1% to 1.5% of the sample comes from the top ten.

Whole blood was collected in K2EDTA tubes by collaborating institutions according to the institutions' own protocols. For TCRbeta analysis, collaborators shipped samples as frozen whole blood, isolated PBMCs, or DNA extracted from either of those sample types. As to this clone: Which antigen it targets is not known. Base qualities are not at hand, and no much larger clone is one base apart.

The germline V gene (reference sequence) sets CDR1 to SGHNT and CDR2 to YYREEE. Here V drops 0 bases and J drops 8 bases, and the junction holds 8 bases not matched to any gene. From its cysteine to its phenylalanine, the CDR3 spans 15 amino acids. Only the CDR3 DNA stays, 45 bases, in frame from base 1. Study-wide conclusions, independent of this receptor: The quantity of clinical and demographic metadata differed by source and by participant and was supplied without curation.

The TCR sequence derives from an older woman with acute or convalescent COVID-19. Sequencing was performed on peripheral blood. The chain was built from TRBV5-4 and TRBJ1-3, with TRBD1 matching 7 junction bases. Read as DNA, the sequence is TGTGCCAGCAGCTTGGGGCCGACAGGGAAAGACACCATATATTTT. This gives the protein CASSLGPTGKDTIYF.